Listed here are 32 T cell receptor beta chains from one sample, sequenced in a study of T cell changes during pregnancy in multiple sclerosis (dated by TCRdb to 2018 to 2020). The protocol used for the library was the immunoSEQ multiplex PCR assay. TCRdb limited this immuneACCESS table to in-frame rearrangements with V and J called. A share of clones is missing; checked studies link under half to unresolved V genes, and the rest is unexplained. A total of about 54,000 clones appear in this sample, more than 85% of them only once. The ten biggest clones cover roughly 1.2% of the sample. The sequenced sample was peripheral blood, obtained after pregnancy. The receptors shown here come from a female donor in good health, enrolled as a control in a pregnancy study.

The chain is built from TRBV5-6 and TRBJ2-5; tentatively, D is TRBD1 (5 bases). The CDR3 sequence is 13 residues long. V shed 2 bases and J shed 2 bases, with 7 bases lying between them. Germline lookup yields CDR1 SGHDT and CDR2 YYEEEE. The CDR3 DNA follows: TGTGCCAGCAGCTTTACAGGACAAGAGACCCAGTACTTC. Translated: CASSFTGQETQYF.

This clone was detected only a few times. The chain combines TRBV6-5 with TRBJ1-1; D gene uncertain. Trimming removed 4 bases from V and 5 bases from J, with 17 bases in between. This CDR3 is 15 amino acids long. In germline, CDR1 is MNHEY, CDR2 SVGAGI. CDR3 coding DNA: TGTGCCAGCAGTTTAAGGGTCTCTTCGGGGACTGAAGCTTTCTTT. Residues: CASSLRVSSGTEAFF.

The chain employs TRBV27 and TRBJ2-1; perhaps TRBD2 as D (6 bases). Trimming removed 6 bases from V and 2 bases from J, with 11 bases in between. This CDR3 is built from 14 residues. Germline loops: CDR1 MNHEY, CDR2 SMNVEV (reference sequence). The CDR3 bases are TGTGCCAGCAGCCCGGGGGACCCCTACAATGAGCAGTTCTTC. This encodes CASSPGDPYNEQFF.

This clone was observed once. The V and J genes are TRBV6-6 and TRBJ1-5; no firm D call. Looked up from germline, CDR1 is MNHNY and CDR2 is SVGAGI (reference sequence). V was pared by 7 bases and J by 1 base, with 8 bases between. This CDR3 spans 13 amino acids. CDR3 sequence reads: CASKDKSNQPQHF. The CDR3 DNA follows: TGTGCCAGCAAAGACAAAAGCAATCAGCCCCAGCATTTT.

This rearrangement joins TRBV6-5 to TRBJ2-5; D uncertain. V lost 6 bases and J 5 bases, leaving 19 bases between the germline ends. Germline V gives CDR1 MNHEY, CDR2 SVGAGI. CDR3 size: 15 residues. CDR3 DNA: TGTGCCAGCAGCCCCGGGTTCCTGTCCCGGGAGACCCAGTACTTC. Its protein product is CASSPGFLSRETQYF.

J is TRBJ1-4 and V is TRBV28, with D tentatively TRBD1 (6 bases). Trimming removed 7 bases at V and 6 bases at J, with 15 bases between. CDR3 length: 14 amino acids. Per the germline V gene, CDR1 is MDHEN and CDR2 is SYDVKM. CDR3 DNA: TGTGCCAGCAACGAACAGGGAGTCGATGAAAAACTGTTTTTT. It encodes CASNEQGVDEKLFF.

The chain is built from TRBV5-1 and TRBJ2-3; D possibly corresponds to TRBD1 (5 bases). CDR3 length equals 18 residues. The V end was cut by 1 base, the J end by 1 base, with 19 bases between. Germline values: CDR1 SGHRS, CDR2 YFSETQ. The CDR3 spells CASSLSFQGVAGTDTQYF. The CDR3 DNA is TGCGCCAGCAGCTTGTCTTTCCAAGGGGTGGCTGGCACAGATACGCAGTATTTT.

This CDR3 is CASSQVEGQSYEQYF. DNA of the CDR3: TGCGCCAGCAGCCAAGTAGAGGGACAGTCCTACGAGCAGTACTTC. The chain employs TRBV4-1 and TRBJ2-7, with 7 nucleotides matching TRBD1. V was pared by 1 base and J by 1 base, with 4 bases of the junction left unmatched. The CDR3 has 15 amino acids. In germline, CDR1 is MGHRA, CDR2 YSYEKL.

The rearrangement joins TRBV7-2 to TRBJ2-3; 7 bases are a match to TRBD2. The CDR3 covers 15 residues. CDR1 and CDR2 (germline): SGHTA, FQGNSA. Trimming took 5 bases from V and 6 from J; bases not matched to a gene: 11. The CDR3 coding sequence is TGTGCCAGCAGCCGCGGGGGTTGGGAGGCGGATACGCAGTATTTT. Translating gives CASSRGGWEADTQYF. Together with reference TRBV7-2 and TRBJ2-3, the CDR3 gives the full variable domain: GAGVSQSPSNKVTEKGKDVELRCDPISGHTALYWYRQSLGQGLEFLIYFQGNSAPDKSGLPSDRFSAERTGGSVSTLTIQRTQQEDSAVYLCASSRGGWEADTQYFGPGTRLTVL.

The gene calls are TRBV5-1 and TRBJ2-3, with D maybe TRBD1 (6 bases). CDR3 length: 14 amino acids. V dropped 0 bases and J dropped 1 base, with 6 bases sitting between them. The germline gives CDR1 SGHRS, CDR2 YFSETQ. This CDR3 reads CASSLDRGTDTQYF. CDR3 nucleotide sequence: TGCGCCAGCAGCTTGGACAGGGGCACAGATACGCAGTATTTT. Full variable domain (missing parts from reference TRBV5-1 and TRBJ2-3): KAGVTQTPRYLIKTRGQQVTLSCSPISGHRSVSWYQQTPGQGLQFLFEYFSETQRNKGNFPGRFSGRQFSNSRSEMNVSTLELGDSALYLCASSLDRGTDTQYFGPGTRLTVL.

The V call is TRBV5-4, the J call TRBJ2-7, with TRBD2 matching 15 bases. Per the germline V gene, CDR1 is SGHNT and CDR2 is YYREEE (reference sequence). Unmatched junction bases numbered 2, after V lost 4 bases and J lost 0 bases. This CDR3 is 16 amino acids long. CDR3 DNA: TGTGCCAGCAGCGGGACTAGCGGGGGGATCTCCTACGAGCAGTACTTC. Protein sequence: CASSGTSGGISYEQYF.

The chain employs TRBV10-3 and TRBJ1-1, with 8 bases lining up with TRBD1. V shed 7 bases and J 6 bases; nucleotides not matched to a gene: 7. Germline CDR1 ENHRY, CDR2 SYGVKD. The CDR3 length is 13 residues. CDR3 region: CAINPTGAAEAFF. The CDR3 DNA is TGTGCCATCAACCCGACAGGGGCGGCTGAAGCTTTCTTT.

The J gene is TRBJ2-2, the V gene TRBV9; tentative D call: TRBD1 (7 bases). Deletions cut 6 bases from V and 6 bases from J, with 15 bases between. CDR3 size: 14 residues. Germline V gene lookup returns CDR1 SGDLS and CDR2 YYNGEE. CDR3 sequence reads: CASKEGASAGELFF. Here the CDR3 DNA reads TGTGCCAGCAAGGAGGGGGCTAGCGCCGGGGAGCTGTTTTTT. Using reference TRBV9 and TRBJ2-2 for the parts outside the CDR3, the full variable domain is DSGVTQTPKHLITATGQRVTLRCSPRSGDLSVYWYQQSLDQGLQFLIQYYNGEERAKGNILERFSAQQFPDLHSELNLSSLELGDSALYFCASKEGASAGELFFGEGSRLTVL.

V is TRBV27 and J is TRBJ1-4, with 8 positions matching TRBD1. CDR3 size: 15 residues. Germline values: CDR1 MNHEY, CDR2 SMNVEV (reference sequence). The junction had 9 bases not matched to a gene; V was cut back by 8 bases and J by 4 bases. This chain's CDR3 is CASSSTGGHNEKLFF. The CDR3 nucleotides read TGTGCCAGCTCATCAACAGGGGGGCATAATGAAAAACTGTTTTTT.

The chain employs TRBV27 and TRBJ1-2, with 9 bases identical to TRBD1. CDR1 and CDR2 from the germline V gene are MNHEY and SMNVEV (reference sequence). This CDR3 contains 15 residues. J lost 5 bases, V lost 4 bases, and 8 bases had no gene match. Here the CDR3 reads CASSYRGRARYGYTF. The CDR3 DNA sequence: TGTGCCAGCAGTTACAGGGGGCGCGCTAGGTATGGCTACACCTTC.

The chain uses TRBV11-2 and TRBJ1-1; D ambiguous. This CDR3 region has 14 residues. The ends were cut back, 5 bases at V and 0 bases at J, with 10 bases in the middle. Germline CDR1 SGHAT, CDR2 FQNNGV. The DNA for the CDR3 is TGTGCCAGCAGCCCCCTTTTTATGAACACTGAAGCTTTCTTT. This sequence encodes CASSPLFMNTEAFF.

The chain couples TRBV28 to TRBJ1-5; D ambiguous. This CDR3 comprises 16 residues. V dropped 4 bases and J dropped 0 bases, with 13 bases sitting between them. CDR1 is MDHEN, CDR2 SYDVKM, per germline. The CDR3 is CASSSLVVYSNQPQHF. The CDR3 nucleotides are TGTGCCAGCAGTTCCCTCGTGGTCTATAGCAATCAGCCCCAGCATTTT.

This chain's CDR3 is CASSLSRGNGYTF. CDR3 nucleotide sequence: TGTGCCAGCAGTTTATCGAGGGGGAATGGCTACACCTTC. The V and J genes are TRBV28 and TRBJ1-2; TRBD1 is a possible D gene (6 bases). The CDR3 consists of 13 residues. The V end was cut by 1 base, the J end by 6 bases, with 9 bases between. From germline, CDR1 is MDHEN and CDR2 SYDVKM.

This chain connects TRBV27 to TRBJ1-6, with 7 bases aligning to TRBD1. This CDR3 contains 13 residues. V trimming: 10 bases; J trimming: 7 bases; junction bases outside the gene matches: 7. The germline V gene encodes CDR1 MNHEY and CDR2 SMNVEV (reference sequence). CDR3 amino acids: CATQGQWNSPLHF. CDR3 DNA sequence: TGTGCCACCCAGGGACAGTGGAATTCACCCCTCCACTTT.

CDR3 sequence: CASSEAGLSRANYGYTF. The DNA for the CDR3 is TGTGCCAGCAGTGAAGCGGGACTGAGTAGGGCAAACTATGGCTACACCTTC. V usage is TRBV6-1 and J usage is TRBJ1-2; D is possibly TRBD1 (5 bases). This CDR3 comprises 17 residues. Germline lookup yields CDR1 MNHNS and CDR2 SASEGT. Trimming left V 0 bases short and J 2 bases short, with 16 bases between.

The rearrangement joins TRBV10-3 to TRBJ1-2, with a tentative D call TRBD1 (5 bases). Trimming pared 3 bases from V and 6 bases from J, leaving 11 bases between. Germline V gives CDR1 ENHRY, CDR2 SYGVKD. This CDR3 is built from 13 residues. Here the CDR3 reads CAISDSGGDGYTF. In DNA, the CDR3 is TGTGCCATCAGTGATTCCGGGGGGGATGGCTACACCTTC.

V is TRBV7-6 and J is TRBJ2-7; D is perhaps TRBD2 (6 bases). CDR3 length: 13 amino acids. Trimming removed 0 bases at V and 5 bases at J, with 8 bases between. CDR1 and CDR2 (germline): SGHVS, FNYEAQ. CDR3: CASSLAAGHEQYF. For the CDR3, the DNA is TGTGCCAGCAGCTTAGCGGCGGGGCACGAGCAGTACTTC.

On this clone itself: Additional DNA sequences in this sample encode the identical CDR3. The chain couples TRBV6-6 to TRBJ1-5; 7 nucleotides agree with TRBD1. With 6 bases clipped from V and 2 bases from J, the junction kept 1 base outside the gene matches. CDR3 size: 13 residues. Germline V lookup: CDR1 MNHNY, CDR2 SVGAGI (reference sequence). The CDR3 DNA is TGTGCCAGCAGCGACAGGGGCAATCAGCCCCAGCATTTT. This sequence encodes CASSDRGNQPQHF.

This chain connects TRBV29-1 to TRBJ1-5; TRBD1 is a possible D gene (5 bases). Deletions cut 5 bases from V and 7 bases from J, with 15 bases between. There are 13 residues in the CDR3. Per germline, CDR1 SQVTM and CDR2 ANQGSEA. The DNA of the CDR3 is TGCAGCGTTATGGGGGGTGAGGGACAGCCCCAGCATTTT. This codes for CSVMGGEGQPQHF. Looking up the rest from reference TRBV29-1 and TRBJ1-5 gives the full variable domain: SAVISQKPSRDICQRGTSLTIQCQVDSQVTMMFWYRQQPGQSLTLIATANQGSEATYESGFVIDKFPISRPNLTFSTLTVSNMSPEDSSIYLCSVMGGEGQPQHFGDGTRLSIL.

The chain is built from TRBV5-1 and TRBJ2-2, with 9 bases that match TRBD1. The CDR3 has 15 amino acids. Germline V lookup: CDR1 SGHRS, CDR2 YFSETQ. The ends lost 4 bases at V and 5 bases at J; junction bases unmatched: 6. CDR3 sequence (DNA): TGCGCCAGCAGCATCCGGACAGGGGAAACCGGGGAGCTGTTTTTT. It codes for CASSIRTGETGELFF. The whole variable domain, filled in from reference TRBV5-1 and TRBJ2-2, reads KAGVTQTPRYLIKTRGQQVTLSCSPISGHRSVSWYQQTPGQGLQFLFEYFSETQRNKGNFPGRFSGRQFSNSRSEMNVSTLELGDSALYLCASSIRTGETGELFFGEGSRLTVL.

This sequence joins TRBV5-5 and TRBJ2-7; D possibly corresponds to TRBD1 (5 bases). V lost 3 bases, J lost 6 bases, and 19 bases lay in between. The CDR3 is 15 amino acids. Germline CDR1 reads SGHKS; CDR2 reads YYEKEE (reference sequence). This CDR3 is CASSSLTGATGEQYF. The CDR3, as DNA: TGTGCCAGCAGCTCCTTGACTGGGGCCACCGGCGAGCAGTACTTC.

The chain uses TRBV5-4 and TRBJ2-3; tentative D call: TRBD2 (5 bases). The CDR3 contains 15 residues. CDR1 and CDR2 (germline): SGHNT, YYREEE (reference sequence). Trimming removed 4 bases at V and 8 bases at J, with 20 bases between. The CDR3, as DNA: TGTGCCAGCAGCCCCCCCACTAGTCGGGGTGGTACGCAGTATTTT. This sequence encodes CASSPPTSRGGTQYF.

This clone was found once. The gene calls are TRBV7-6 and TRBJ1-6, with 7 bases that match TRBD1. The CDR3 contains 17 residues. V trimming: 0 bases; J trimming: 7 bases; junction bases outside the gene matches: 9. Germline loops: CDR1 SGHVS, CDR2 FNYEAQ. CDR3 loop: CASSLAQTGPMNSPLHF. The CDR3 coding sequence is TGTGCCAGCAGCTTAGCCCAGACAGGGCCGATGAATTCACCCCTCCACTTT.

This clone has a single count. This chain connects TRBV19 to TRBJ1-1; 11 positions agree with TRBD1. The junction had 8 bases not matched to a gene; V was cut back by 7 bases and J by 1 base. The CDR3 runs to 16 residues. The germline CDR1 and CDR2 sequences are LNHDA and SQIVND (reference sequence). The CDR3 DNA reads as TGTGCCAGTACCTACCGGGACAGGGGGAAGAACACTGAAGCTTTCTTT. Encoded protein: CASTYRDRGKNTEAFF.

The V gene is TRBV9, the J gene TRBJ1-1; tentatively, D is TRBD1 (6 bases). This CDR3 is 16 amino acids long. Germline values: CDR1 SGDLS, CDR2 YYNGEE. V was clipped by 4 bases and J by 1 base, with 17 bases between them. The CDR3 region is CASSPRPQGSNTEAFF. CDR3 coding DNA: TGTGCCAGCAGCCCTCGCCCCCAGGGGTCGAACACTGAAGCTTTCTTT.

The V call is TRBV7-2, the J call TRBJ2-7, with 8 bases aligning to TRBD1. V dropped 1 base and J dropped 3; count of bases not matched to a gene: 8. This CDR3 is 16 amino acids long. Germline V gene sequence: CDR1 SGHTA, CDR2 FQGNSA. Here the CDR3 reads CASSLGFDRGYYEQYF. DNA of the CDR3: TGTGCCAGCAGCTTAGGGTTCGACAGGGGTTACTACGAGCAGTACTTC.

This chain connects TRBV5-4 to TRBJ2-1; D gene ambiguous. Trimming removed 0 bases from V and 0 bases from J, with 7 bases in between. This CDR3 is 15 amino acids long. Germline assignment: CDR1 SGHNT and CDR2 YYREEE (reference sequence). The CDR3 coding sequence is TGTGCCAGCAGCTTGGCCGGTGCCTCCTACAATGAGCAGTTCTTC. Amino acid sequence: CASSLAGASYNEQFF.